This T cell receptor (beta chain) was recovered during a study of T-cell reconstitution after alpha-beta-depleted transplantation in children. Preparation of the TCRbeta library involved a method that used unique molecular identifiers. One entry per CDR3 protein, called by TCRdb with MiXCR from the PCR reads. The sample records around 78,000 distinct CDR3 sequences, 6% to 8% being singletons. This clonotype was seen many times. Sequenced material: PBMCs from the stem cell graft donor, taken from the stem cell graft. This receptor was taken from a human donor who donated a stem cell graft to a child with acute lymphoblastic leukemia.

The chain's CDR3 is CASSYGTGSSGNTIYF. The CDR3 DNA reads as TGTGCCAGCAGTTACGGGACAGGGAGCTCTGGAAACACCATATATTTT. The rearrangement uses TRBV6-5 and TRBJ1-3; TRBD1 matches 9 bases. This CDR3 is 16 amino acids long. The germline gives CDR1 MNHEY, CDR2 SVGAGI. Trimming cost V 2 bases and J 0 bases; bases outside gene matches: 2.